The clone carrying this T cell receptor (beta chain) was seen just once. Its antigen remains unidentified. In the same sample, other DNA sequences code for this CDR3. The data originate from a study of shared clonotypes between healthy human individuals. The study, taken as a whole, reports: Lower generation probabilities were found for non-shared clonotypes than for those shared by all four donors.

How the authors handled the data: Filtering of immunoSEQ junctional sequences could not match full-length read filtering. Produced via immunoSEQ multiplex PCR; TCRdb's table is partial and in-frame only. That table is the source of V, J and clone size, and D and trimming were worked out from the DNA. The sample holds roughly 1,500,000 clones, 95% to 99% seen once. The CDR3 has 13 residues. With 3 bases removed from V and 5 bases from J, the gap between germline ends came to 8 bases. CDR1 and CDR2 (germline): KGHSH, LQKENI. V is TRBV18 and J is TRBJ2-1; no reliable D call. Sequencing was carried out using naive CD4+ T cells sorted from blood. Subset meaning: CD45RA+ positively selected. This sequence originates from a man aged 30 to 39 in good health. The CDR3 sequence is CASSPDRDNEQFF. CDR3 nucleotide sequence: TGTGCCAGCTCACCGGACCGCGACAATGAGCAGTTCTTC.